This T cell receptor beta chain was captured in a study of blood T cell repertoires in COVID-19 (dated by TCRdb to 2020 to 2022). Background on the whole study: Samples from collaborators originated in the United States, Italy and Spain and spanned both the acute and convalescent phases of COVID-19. Samples were obtained from the ongoing ImmuneRACE study (first 160 participants) and from over 1,000 subjects provided by 6 global collaborators. Where available, HLA class I and class II types were obtained from metadata supplied by the sample provider rather than from assay-based typing. The prospective study material was composed of cDNA or gDNA derived from T cells, B-cell-depleted T cells, or PBMCs. Sample metadata almost always included a de-identified subject ID, COVID-19 status, age in years and sex. The dataset comprised deeply sampled blood TCRbeta repertoires from subjects exposed to, actively infected with, or recovered from COVID-19. A freely available public database, intended as a resource for researchers studying the immune response to SARS-CoV-2, is where the repertoires were released.

TCRbeta CDR3 regions were amplified from genomic DNA by means of the immunoSEQ Assay, a bias-controlled multiplex PCR. The authors' pipeline ran thus. The number of nucleated cells in each sample was estimated from the amplification of reference gene primers within the assay. To quantify the absolute abundance of each unique TCRbeta CDR3 rearrangement, sequence reads were collapsed and filtered. For each sample, productive Simpson clonality was calculated as the square root of Simpson's diversity index over productive rearrangements. TCRdb mirrors the immuneACCESS table, restricted to in-frame sequences. Some clones are absent from its copies; in checked studies, under half trace to an unresolved V gene, and the reason for the others is unknown. V, J and clone size reflect that table, while D and trimming were determined from the DNA. In all, the sample holds roughly 260,000 clones, and 88% of those were seen once. The leading ten clones occupy 4% of the sample.

Results and caveats for the whole study, not just this receptor: How much clinical and demographic metadata was included differed by source and by participant, and the metadata was provided uncurated.

As to this clone: There is no known antigen for this receptor. The record has no base qualities; no much larger clone is one base away.

Samples from volunteer blood donors who had recovered from COVID-19 were contributed by a second Seattle source. Whole blood was collected in K2EDTA tubes by collaborating institutions according to the institutions' own protocols. Collaborator samples were shipped for TCRbeta analysis as frozen whole blood, isolated PBMCs, or DNA extracted from either sample type. From the cysteine through the phenylalanine, the CDR3 covers 14 amino acids. The CDR3 DNA has 42 bases and is translated from base 1. From the germline V gene, CDR1 is MNHEY and CDR2 is SVGEGT. Clipping removes 7 bases from V and 3 bases from J, with 9 as the unmatched junction base count.

The receptor chain draws on TRBV6-2 or TRBV6-3 and TRBJ2-7, and 7 junctional nucleotides match TRBD2. This TCR came from a man between 60 and 75 years old who had recovered from COVID-19. Sequenced material: peripheral blood. The CDR3 in this case is CASTPGGAYYEQYF. The base sequence is TGTGCCAGCACCCCGGGGGGAGCCTACTACGAGCAGTACTTC.